A selection of T cell receptor beta chains follows, all from one sample in a study of blood T cell repertoires in COVID-19. Using immunoSEQ multiplex PCR, the repertoire was profiled, and TCRdb retains in-frame clones only, with some absent. The sample lists roughly 81,000 clones; roughly four fifths were seen once. The sample taken for sequencing was peripheral blood. All receptors come from a man aged 60 to 75 with acute or convalescent COVID-19. CDR3s include the opening cysteine and the closing phenylalanine or tryptophan. D genes are given only for firm matches. The size field is filled for only some rows; it gives once, few, many or a size class.

>.|TRBV4-3|TRBD1|TRBJ2-6
TGCGCCAGCAGCCAAGCCTTGGGACAGGGGGCGCGGGGGGCCAACGTCCTGACTTTC
CASSQALGQGARGANVLTF
>.|TRBV3-1/TRBV3-2|.|TRBJ2-1
TGTGCCAGCAGCCATGAGGGAGAGGGGTTCTTC
CASSHEGEGFF
>.|TRBV9|.|TRBJ1-3
TGTGCCAGCAGCGAGGGAGGAGGAAACACCATATATTTT
CASSEGGGNTIYF
>.|TRBV6-5|TRBD1|TRBJ1-6
TGTGCCAGCAGTTACGCCCCGGGACAGGGGTTTCTAAGCCTCCACTTT
CASSYAPGQGFLSLHF
>.|TRBV3-1/TRBV3-2|.|TRBJ1-2
TGTGCCAGCAGCGCCCTGGACAGTACTTATGGCTACACCTTC
CASSALDSTYGYTF
>.|TRBV7-9|TRBD1|TRBJ2-5
TGTGCCAGCAGCTTATTACAGGGGAAAGAGACCCAGTACTTC
CASSLLQGKETQYF
>.|TRBV12-3/TRBV12-4|.|TRBJ2-1
TGTGCCAGCAGTTTGGTTAGCGCTACGCAGTTCTTC
CASSLVSATQFF
>once|TRBV19|.|TRBJ2-4
TGTGCCAGTAGTCCCTTCCCAGGGATAAACATTCAGTACTTC
CASSPFPGINIQYF
>.|TRBV7-8|TRBD2|TRBJ2-2
TGTGCCAGCAGCCAAAACTCCGGGACTACCGTGAGGGAGCTGTTTTTT
CASSQNSGTTVRELFF
>.|TRBV5-1|TRBD1|TRBJ1-2
TGCGCCAGCAGCCTAGAGGGACAGGTTTATGGCTACACCTTC
CASSLEGQVYGYTF
>.|TRBV7-6|TRBD2|TRBJ2-3
TGTGCCAGCAGCCCAAGACTAGCGGGGGGCGGCACAGATACGCAGTATTTT
CASSPRLAGGGTDTQYF
>.|TRBV27|TRBD1|TRBJ1-1
TGTGCCAGCAGTTTGAGGGGACAGGGCAGGCGAATGAACACTGAAGCTTTCTTT
CASSLRGQGRRMNTEAFF
>.|TRBV6-1|TRBD2|TRBJ2-7
TGTGCCAGCAGTGAATCGGGGGGTTTGTACGAGCAGTACTTC
CASSESGGLYEQYF
>.|TRBV2|TRBD1|TRBJ2-7
TGTGCCAGCACGGGACAGGGGTTCTACGAGCAGTACTTC
CASTGQGFYEQYF
>.|TRBV10-3|TRBD1|TRBJ1-1
TGTGCCATCAGTGACAGGGGGCGTAGTGAAGCTTTCTTT
CAISDRGRSEAFF
>.|TRBV5-4|TRBD1|TRBJ2-4
TGTGCCAGCATTGAGACAGGGGGCGATGAGGACATTCAGTACTTC
CASIETGGDEDIQYF
>few|TRBV7-3|.|TRBJ2-2
TGTGCCAGCAGCTTCCTCGGGGAAAGTGGCGGGGAGCTGTTTTTT
CASSFLGESGGELFF
>once|TRBV9|TRBD1|TRBJ2-2
TGTGCCAGCAGCACCCGACAGGGGTTTGGGGAGCTGTTTTTT
CASSTRQGFGELFF
>once|TRBV7-2|TRBD1|TRBJ1-1
TGTGCCAGCAGCACCCAGGGACAGATGAACACTGAAGCTTTCTTT
CASSTQGQMNTEAFF
>.|TRBV6-4|.|TRBJ2-1
TGTGCCAGCAGTCAGGAATACTACAATGAGCAGTTCTTC
CASSQEYYNEQFF
>.|TRBV20-1|.|TRBJ2-2
TGCAGTGCTAGTAGTCAGGTGAACACCGGGGAGCTGTTTTTT
CSASSQVNTGELFF
>.|TRBV4-1|.|TRBJ1-4
TGCGCCAGCAGCCAGGGCAGAGGGAATGAAAAACTGTTTTTT
CASSQGRGNEKLFF
>.|TRBV28|.|TRBJ1-5
TGTGCCAGCGGGCATAGCAATCAGCCCCAGCATTTT
CASGHSNQPQHF
>.|TRBV3-1/TRBV3-2|TRBD1|TRBJ2-2
TGTGCCAGCAGAGTACAGGGGGCCACCGGGGAGCTGTTTTTT
CASRVQGATGELFF
>few|TRBV30|.|TRBJ2-2
TGTGCCTGGAGTGTCCAGTCCACCGGGGAGCTGTTTTTT
CAWSVQSTGELFF
>.|TRBV6-6|TRBD2|TRBJ2-1
TGTGCCAGCACCATAGCGGGCGCCTACAATGAGCAGTTCTTC
CASTIAGAYNEQFF
>once|TRBV2|.|TRBJ1-4
TGTGCCAGCAGTGAACAGATAGCAGAACCTGAAAAACTGTTTTTT
CASSEQIAEPEKLFF
>.|TRBV5-4|.|TRBJ1-4
TGTGCCAGCAGCCCCCGGTATAATGAAAAACTGTTTTTT
CASSPRYNEKLFF